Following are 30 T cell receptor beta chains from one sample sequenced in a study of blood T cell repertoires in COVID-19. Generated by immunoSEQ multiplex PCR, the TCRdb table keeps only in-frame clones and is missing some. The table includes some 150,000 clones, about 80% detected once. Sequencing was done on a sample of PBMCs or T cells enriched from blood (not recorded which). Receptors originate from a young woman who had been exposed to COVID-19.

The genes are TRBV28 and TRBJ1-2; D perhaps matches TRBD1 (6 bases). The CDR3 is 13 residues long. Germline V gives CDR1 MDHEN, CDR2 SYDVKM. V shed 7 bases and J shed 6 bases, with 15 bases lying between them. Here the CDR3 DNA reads TGTGCCAGCACCGGGACACTGGGGCATGGCTACACCTTC. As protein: CASTGTLGHGYTF.

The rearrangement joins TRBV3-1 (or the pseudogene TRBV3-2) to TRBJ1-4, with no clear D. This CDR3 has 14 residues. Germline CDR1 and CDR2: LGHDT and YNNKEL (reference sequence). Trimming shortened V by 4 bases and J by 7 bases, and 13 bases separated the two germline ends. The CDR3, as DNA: TGTGCCAGCAGCCCAGGATGGTCCCCTGAAAAACTGTTTTTT. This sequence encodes CASSPGWSPEKLFF.

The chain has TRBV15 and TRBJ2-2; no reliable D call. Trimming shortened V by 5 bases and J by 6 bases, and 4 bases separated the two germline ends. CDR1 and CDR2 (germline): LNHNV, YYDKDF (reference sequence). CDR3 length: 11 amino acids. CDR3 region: CATSEPGELFF. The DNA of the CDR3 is TGTGCCACCAGCGAGCCCGGGGAGCTGTTTTTT.

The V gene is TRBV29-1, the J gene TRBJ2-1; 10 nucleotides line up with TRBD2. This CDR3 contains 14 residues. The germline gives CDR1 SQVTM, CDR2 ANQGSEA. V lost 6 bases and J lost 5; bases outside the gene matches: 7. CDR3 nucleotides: TGCAGCGTCACCGGGACTAGCGTAAACAATGAGCAGTTCTTC. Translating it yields CSVTGTSVNNEQFF.

Here the CDR3 reads CASSLLTGTSGSRAGYEQYF. The CDR3 coding sequence is TGTGCCAGCTCACTCCTTACCGGGACTAGCGGGTCTAGGGCCGGCTACGAGCAGTACTTC. This chain connects TRBV18 to TRBJ2-7, with TRBD2 matching 12 bases. The trim removed 4 bases at V and 3 bases at J, leaving 19 bases unmatched. The V gene's germline CDR1 is KGHSH and CDR2 LQKENI. The CDR3 contains 20 residues.

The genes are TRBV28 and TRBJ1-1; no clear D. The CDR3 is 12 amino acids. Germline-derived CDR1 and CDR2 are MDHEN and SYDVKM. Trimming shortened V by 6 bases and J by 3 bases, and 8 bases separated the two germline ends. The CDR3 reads CASSPVDTEAFF. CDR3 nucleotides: TGTGCCAGCAGCCCGGTTGACACTGAAGCTTTCTTT.

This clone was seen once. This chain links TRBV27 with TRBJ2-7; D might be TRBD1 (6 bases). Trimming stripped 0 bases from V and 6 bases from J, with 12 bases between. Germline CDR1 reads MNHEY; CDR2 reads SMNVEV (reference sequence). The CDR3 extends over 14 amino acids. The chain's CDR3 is CASSLSHQGSEQYF. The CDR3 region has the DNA TGTGCCAGCAGTTTATCCCACCAGGGGAGCGAGCAGTACTTC.

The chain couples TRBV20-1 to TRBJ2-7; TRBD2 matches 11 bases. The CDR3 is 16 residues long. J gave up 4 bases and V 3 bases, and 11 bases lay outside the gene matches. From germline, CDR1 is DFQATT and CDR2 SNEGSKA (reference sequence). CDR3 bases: TGCAGTGCTAGTAGGCTGGCTAGCGGGAGGCAATACGAGCAGTACTTC. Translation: CSASRLASGRQYEQYF.

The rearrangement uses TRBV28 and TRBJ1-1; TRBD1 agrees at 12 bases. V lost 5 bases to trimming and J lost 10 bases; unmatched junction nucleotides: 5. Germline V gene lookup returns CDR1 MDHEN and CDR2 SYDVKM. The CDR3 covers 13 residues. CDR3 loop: CASSTGTGGLAFF. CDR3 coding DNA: TGTGCCAGCAGTACCGGGACAGGGGGCCTAGCTTTCTTT.

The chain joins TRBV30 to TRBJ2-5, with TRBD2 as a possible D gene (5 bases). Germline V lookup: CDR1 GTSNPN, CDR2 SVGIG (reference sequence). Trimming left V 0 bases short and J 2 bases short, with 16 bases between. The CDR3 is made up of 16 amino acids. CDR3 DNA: TGTGCCTGGAGTGTACGGGGAACGTGGCGTCAAGAGACCCAGTACTTC. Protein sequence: CAWSVRGTWRQETQYF.

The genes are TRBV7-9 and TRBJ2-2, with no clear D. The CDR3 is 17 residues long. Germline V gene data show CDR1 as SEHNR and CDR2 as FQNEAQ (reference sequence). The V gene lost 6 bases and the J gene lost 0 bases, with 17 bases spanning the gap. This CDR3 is CASRPLVQETNTGELFF. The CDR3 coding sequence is TGTGCCAGCAGGCCATTGGTACAAGAAACGAACACCGGGGAGCTGTTTTTT.

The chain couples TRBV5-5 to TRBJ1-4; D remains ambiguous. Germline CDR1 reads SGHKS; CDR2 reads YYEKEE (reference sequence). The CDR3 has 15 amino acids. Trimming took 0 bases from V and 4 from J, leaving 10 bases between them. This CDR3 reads CASSLEIRNNEKLFF. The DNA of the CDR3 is TGTGCCAGCAGCTTGGAGATCAGGAATAATGAAAAACTGTTTTTT.

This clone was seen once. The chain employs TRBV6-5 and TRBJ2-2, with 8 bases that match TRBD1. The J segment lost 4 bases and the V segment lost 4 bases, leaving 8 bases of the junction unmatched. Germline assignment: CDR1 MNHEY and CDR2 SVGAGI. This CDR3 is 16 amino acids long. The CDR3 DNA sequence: TGTGCCAGCAGTTCCTGGACAGGGCCGAGCACCGGGGAGCTGTTTTTT. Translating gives CASSSWTGPSTGELFF.

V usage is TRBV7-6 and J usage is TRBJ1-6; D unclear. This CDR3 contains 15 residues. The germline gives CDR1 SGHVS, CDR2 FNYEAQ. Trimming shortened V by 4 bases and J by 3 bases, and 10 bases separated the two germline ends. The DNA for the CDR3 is TGTGCCAGCAGCTCCCGACACCTCTATAATTCACCCCTCCACTTT. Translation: CASSSRHLYNSPLHF.

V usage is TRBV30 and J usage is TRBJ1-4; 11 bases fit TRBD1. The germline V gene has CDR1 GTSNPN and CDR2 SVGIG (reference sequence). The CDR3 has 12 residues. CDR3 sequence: CARTGGSSKLFF. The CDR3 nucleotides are TGTGCTCGGACAGGGGGCTCGTCGAAGCTGTTTTTT.

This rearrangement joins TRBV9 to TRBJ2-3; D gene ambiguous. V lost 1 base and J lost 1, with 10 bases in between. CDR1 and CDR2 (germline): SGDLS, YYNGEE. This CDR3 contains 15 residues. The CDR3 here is CASSVRGDGTDTQYF. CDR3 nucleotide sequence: TGTGCCAGCAGCGTACGCGGAGATGGCACAGATACGCAGTATTTT.

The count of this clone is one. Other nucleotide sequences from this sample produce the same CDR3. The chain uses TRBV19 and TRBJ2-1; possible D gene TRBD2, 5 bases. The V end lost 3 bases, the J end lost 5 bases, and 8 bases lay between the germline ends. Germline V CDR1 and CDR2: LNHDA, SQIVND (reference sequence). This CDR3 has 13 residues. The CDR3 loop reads CASSIGGNNEQFF. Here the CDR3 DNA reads TGTGCCAGTAGTATTGGAGGTAACAATGAGCAGTTCTTC.

CDR3: CASSELSTSVRYEQYF. Here the CDR3 DNA reads TGCGCCAGCAGTGAGTTATCGACTAGCGTCCGATACGAGCAGTACTTC. The V call is TRBV10-1, the J call TRBJ2-7, with 8 nucleotides matching TRBD2. Germline lookup yields CDR1 WNHNN and CDR2 SYGVQD (reference sequence). The length of the CDR3 is 16 residues. The V gene end was trimmed by 1 base and the J gene end by 4 bases; junction bases not matched to a gene: 9.

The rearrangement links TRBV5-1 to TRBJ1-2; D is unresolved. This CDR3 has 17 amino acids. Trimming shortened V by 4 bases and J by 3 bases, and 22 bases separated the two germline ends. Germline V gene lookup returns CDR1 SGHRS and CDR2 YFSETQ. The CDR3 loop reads CASSRTGSIVRDYGYTF. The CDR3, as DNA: TGCGCCAGCAGCCGTACCGGGAGCATTGTCCGGGACTATGGCTACACCTTC. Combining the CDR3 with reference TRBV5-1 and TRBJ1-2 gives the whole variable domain KAGVTQTPRYLIKTRGQQVTLSCSPISGHRSVSWYQQTPGQGLQFLFEYFSETQRNKGNFPGRFSGRQFSNSRSEMNVSTLELGDSALYLCASSRTGSIVRDYGYTFGSGTRLTVV.

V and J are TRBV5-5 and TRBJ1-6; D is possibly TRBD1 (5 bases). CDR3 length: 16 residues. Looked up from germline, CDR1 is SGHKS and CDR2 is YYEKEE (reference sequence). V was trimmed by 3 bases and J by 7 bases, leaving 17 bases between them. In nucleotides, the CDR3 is TGTGCCAGCAGCTCGATGGGGCCTGCGGGGAATTCACCCCTCCACTTT. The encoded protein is CASSSMGPAGNSPLHF.

CDR3 DNA sequence: TGTGCCAGCAGTCTTCTCCGGGACAGGGGGCAGAGGGACGGAAACACCATATATTTT. It codes for CASSLLRDRGQRDGNTIYF. The chain couples TRBV2 to TRBJ1-3; TRBD1 matches 12 bases. Germline-derived CDR1 and CDR2 are SNHLY and FYNNEI. The CDR3 consists of 19 residues. With V trimmed by 5 bases and J by 4 bases, 15 bases remained unmatched. Together with reference TRBV2 and TRBJ1-3, the CDR3 gives the full variable domain: EPEVTQTPSHQVTQMGQEVILRCVPISNHLYFYWYRQILGQKVEFLVSFYNNEISEKSEIFDDQFSVERPDGSNFTLKIRSTKLEDSAMYFCASSLLRDRGQRDGNTIYFGEGSWLTVV.

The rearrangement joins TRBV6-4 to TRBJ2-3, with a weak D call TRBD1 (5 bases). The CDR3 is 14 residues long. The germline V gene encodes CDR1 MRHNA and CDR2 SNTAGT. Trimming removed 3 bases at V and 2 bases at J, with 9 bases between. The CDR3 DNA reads TGTGCCAGCAGTGAAGGACATGACACAGATACGCAGTATTTT. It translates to CASSEGHDTDTQYF.

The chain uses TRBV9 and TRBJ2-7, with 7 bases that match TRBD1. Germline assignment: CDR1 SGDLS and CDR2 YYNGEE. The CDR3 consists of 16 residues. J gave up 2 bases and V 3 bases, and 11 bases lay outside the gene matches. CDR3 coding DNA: TGTGCCAGCAGCGCGAAAACAGGGGCCAGGACCTACGAGCAGTACTTC. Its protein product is CASSAKTGARTYEQYF.

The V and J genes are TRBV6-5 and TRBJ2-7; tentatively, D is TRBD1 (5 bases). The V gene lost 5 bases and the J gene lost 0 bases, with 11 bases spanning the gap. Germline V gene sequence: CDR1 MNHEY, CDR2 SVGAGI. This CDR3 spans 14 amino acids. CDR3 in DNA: TGTGCCAGCAGTCAGGGCGGCTCCTCCTACGAGCAGTACTTC. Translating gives CASSQGGSSYEQYF.

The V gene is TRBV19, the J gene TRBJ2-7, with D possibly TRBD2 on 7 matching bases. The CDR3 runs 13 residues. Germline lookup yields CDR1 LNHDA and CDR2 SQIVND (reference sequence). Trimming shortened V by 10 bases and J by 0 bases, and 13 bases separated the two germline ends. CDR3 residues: CATREGHSYEQYF. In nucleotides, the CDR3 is TGTGCCACGAGGGAGGGACACTCCTACGAGCAGTACTTC.

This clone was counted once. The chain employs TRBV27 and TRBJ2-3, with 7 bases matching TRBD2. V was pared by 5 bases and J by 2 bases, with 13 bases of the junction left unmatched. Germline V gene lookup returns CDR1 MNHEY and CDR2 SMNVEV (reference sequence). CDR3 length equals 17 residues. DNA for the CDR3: TGTGCCAGCAGTCCCGGGTCGGGCGGGAGTTTCACAGATACGCAGTATTTT. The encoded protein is CASSPGSGGSFTDTQYF.

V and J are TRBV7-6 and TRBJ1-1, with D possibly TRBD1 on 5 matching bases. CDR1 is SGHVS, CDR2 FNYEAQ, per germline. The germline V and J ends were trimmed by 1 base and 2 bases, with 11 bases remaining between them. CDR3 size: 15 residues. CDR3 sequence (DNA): TGTGCCAGCAGCTTAGTTATCGGACAAAACACTGAAGCTTTCTTT. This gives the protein CASSLVIGQNTEAFF.

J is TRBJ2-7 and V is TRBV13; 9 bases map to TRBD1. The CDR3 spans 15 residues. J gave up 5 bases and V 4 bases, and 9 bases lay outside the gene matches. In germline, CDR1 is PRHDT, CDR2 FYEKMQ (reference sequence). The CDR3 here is CASSSPRDRAHEQYF. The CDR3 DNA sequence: TGTGCCAGCAGCTCCCCCCGGGACAGGGCCCACGAGCAGTACTTC.

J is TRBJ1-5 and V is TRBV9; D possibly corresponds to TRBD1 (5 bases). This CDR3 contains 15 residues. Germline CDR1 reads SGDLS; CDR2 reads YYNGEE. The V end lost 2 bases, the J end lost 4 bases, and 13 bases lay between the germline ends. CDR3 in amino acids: CASSVGWGANQPQHF. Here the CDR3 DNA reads TGTGCCAGCAGCGTGGGCTGGGGCGCGAATCAGCCCCAGCATTTT.

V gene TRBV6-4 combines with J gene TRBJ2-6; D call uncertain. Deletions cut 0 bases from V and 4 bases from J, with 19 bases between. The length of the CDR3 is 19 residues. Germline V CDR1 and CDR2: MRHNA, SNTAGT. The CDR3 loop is CASSDSKSTTLPGANVLTF. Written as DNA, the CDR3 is TGTGCCAGCAGTGACTCGAAGTCAACTACCCTCCCAGGGGCCAACGTCCTGACTTTC.